Listed below are T cell receptor beta chains from one sample, sequenced in a study of blood T cell repertoires in COVID-19. Clones were sequenced by immunoSEQ multiplex PCR, and TCRdb holds only the in-frame ones, with some missing. This sample yields about 140,000 clones, of which 80% to 85% are seen a single time; approximately 8% belongs to the top ten. Sequencing used peripheral blood. Source of these receptors: a human donor in a cohort sampled during active COVID-19. CDR3s include the opening cysteine and the closing phenylalanine or tryptophan. Fields, in order: J gene, clone size, V gene, D gene, CDR3 protein, CDR3 DNA. D genes are given only for firm matches. Some rows have no size entry. The others give once, few or many, or a class for an expanded clone.

TRBJ2-3 NA TRBV11-2 TRBD2 CASSLDRGGRTDTQYF TGTGCCAGCAGCTTAGATCGCGGGGGACGCACAGATACGCAGTATTTT
TRBJ2-1 NA TRBV7-9 TRBD2 CASSLTARGSSYNEQFF TGTGCCAGCAGCTTAACGGCGCGGGGGAGCTCCTACAATGAGCAGTTCTTC
TRBJ1-1 NA TRBV12-3/TRBV12-4 TRBD1 CASSDRGEAFF TGTGCCAGCAGTGACAGGGGTGAAGCTTTCTTT
TRBJ2-7 NA TRBV5-4 NA CASSLEGYGAYEQYF TGTGCCAGCAGCTTGGAGGGGTATGGGGCCTACGAGCAGTACTTC
TRBJ1-2 NA TRBV5-4 TRBD1 CASSIGQGVYGYTF TGTGCCAGCAGCATAGGACAGGGCGTCTATGGCTACACCTTC
TRBJ2-7 NA TRBV6-6 NA CASSYSRQINYEQYF TGTGCCAGCAGTTACTCGAGACAGATCAACTACGAGCAGTACTTC
TRBJ2-2 NA TRBV9 TRBD2 CASSPLAGGPIGELFF TGTGCCAGCAGCCCCCTCGCGGGGGGGCCTATCGGGGAGCTGTTTTTT
TRBJ1-1 NA TRBV25-1 NA CASSGYRVWNTEAFF TGTGCCAGCAGTGGCTACAGGGTTTGGAACACTGAAGCTTTCTTT
TRBJ2-4 few TRBV6-5 NA CASSYSFTGAKNIQYF TGTGCCAGCAGTTATTCCTTCACGGGGGCCAAAAACATTCAGTACTTC
TRBJ2-5 NA TRBV5-4 TRBD2 CASSLGTRQTQYF TGTGCCAGCAGCTTGGGGACTAGGCAGACCCAGTACTTC
TRBJ1-1 NA TRBV10-3 TRBD1 CAISDFNTGGNTEAFF TGTGCCATCAGTGATTTCAATACAGGGGGCAACACTGAAGCTTTCTTT
TRBJ1-3 NA TRBV7-3 NA CASSLTADTNSGNTIYF TGTGCCAGCAGCTTAACCGCGGACACCAACTCTGGAAACACCATATATTTT
TRBJ2-3 many TRBV9 TRBD2 CASSAGGVDTQYF TGTGCCAGCAGCGCGGGGGGGGTAGATACGCAGTATTTT
TRBJ1-1 NA TRBV7-3 TRBD1 CASSSSGGGGTEAFF TGTGCCAGCAGCTCATCAGGGGGTGGTGGCACTGAAGCTTTCTTT
TRBJ2-1 NA TRBV19 NA CASRPRQAIAPNEQFF TGTGCCAGTAGACCCCGACAGGCTATTGCCCCTAATGAGCAGTTCTTC
TRBJ1-1 NA TRBV29-1 NA CSARGGQTYTEAFF TGCAGCGCCCGCGGGGGACAAACATACACTGAAGCTTTCTTT
TRBJ2-3 NA TRBV18 NA CASSPAQDTQYF TGTGCCAGCTCACCTGCCCAGGATACGCAGTATTTT
TRBJ2-1 NA TRBV6-5 TRBD2 CASSLGTTYNEQFF TGTGCCAGCAGCCTCGGGACTACATACAATGAGCAGTTCTTC
TRBJ2-5 few TRBV27 TRBD2 CASSVRTSGGETQYF TGTGCCAGCAGTGTCCGGACTAGCGGGGGAGAGACCCAGTACTTC
TRBJ2-5 NA TRBV2 TRBD2 CASKSGAKETQYF TGTGCCAGCAAAAGCGGGGCGAAAGAGACCCAGTACTTC
TRBJ2-1 NA TRBV6-5 TRBD2 CASRDAGDNEQFF TGTGCCAGCAGGGACGCGGGGGACAATGAGCAGTTCTTC
TRBJ2-7 NA TRBV5-6 NA CASSLDGGVYEQYF TGTGCCAGCAGCTTGGACGGAGGGGTCTACGAGCAGTACTTC
TRBJ1-5 few TRBV7-2 NA CASSLASPGRSGDQPQHF TGTGCCAGCAGCTTAGCGTCTCCGGGCAGGTCGGGGGATCAGCCCCAGCATTTT
TRBJ1-2 NA TRBV10-2 NA CASSESGDYGYTF TGCGCCAGCAGTGAGTCAGGAGACTATGGCTACACCTTC
TRBJ1-2 NA TRBV3-1/TRBV3-2 NA CASSRGGQGNYGYTF TGTGCCAGCAGCCGCGGAGGGCAGGGAAACTATGGCTACACCTTC
TRBJ1-2 NA TRBV28 NA CASYASRFYGYTF TGTGCCAGCTATGCTTCCAGGTTCTATGGCTACACCTTC
TRBJ2-5 once TRBV11-3 NA CANRGGEETQYF TGTGCCAACAGGGGAGGGGAAGAGACCCAGTACTTC
TRBJ1-2 NA TRBV19 TRBD1 CATLDRGLGDYGYTF TGTGCCACTCTTGACAGGGGGTTAGGGGACTATGGCTACACCTTC
TRBJ1-2 few TRBV25-1 NA CASSDPSKGADYGYTF TGTGCCAGCAGTGACCCCTCTAAAGGGGCGGACTATGGCTACACCTTC
TRBJ2-7 NA TRBV7-9 TRBD1 CASSSPGTGVLGEQYF TGTGCCAGCAGCTCTCCCGGGACAGGGGTTCTCGGCGAGCAGTACTTC
TRBJ2-1 NA TRBV5-1 TRBD2 CASSRPGLAGAEQFF TGCGCCAGCAGCCGCCCGGGACTAGCGGGCGCGGAGCAGTTCTTC
TRBJ1-3 NA TRBV14 TRBD1 CAIDLEEGQYSGNTIYF TGTGCCATAGACCTCGAGGAGGGACAGTACTCTGGAAACACCATATATTTT
TRBJ2-5 NA TRBV6-2/TRBV6-3 NA CASSPGRDSGTQYF TGTGCCAGCAGCCCCGGTCGGGACTCAGGGACCCAGTACTTC
TRBJ2-1 NA TRBV7-2 TRBD2 CASKRGGLAGSYNEQFF TGTGCCAGCAAAAGGGGGGGACTAGCGGGGTCCTACAATGAGCAGTTCTTC
TRBJ2-1 NA TRBV7-9 TRBD2 CASSLQSGGFF TGTGCCAGCAGCTTACAATCGGGGGGGTTCTTC
TRBJ2-5 NA TRBV11-2 NA CASSLGNSAGLETQYF TGTGCCAGCAGCTTAGGTAATTCGGCAGGGTTGGAGACCCAGTACTTC
TRBJ2-5 NA TRBV12-3/TRBV12-4 TRBD1 CASRRTGQETQYF TGTGCCAGCAGGCGGACAGGGCAAGAGACCCAGTACTTC